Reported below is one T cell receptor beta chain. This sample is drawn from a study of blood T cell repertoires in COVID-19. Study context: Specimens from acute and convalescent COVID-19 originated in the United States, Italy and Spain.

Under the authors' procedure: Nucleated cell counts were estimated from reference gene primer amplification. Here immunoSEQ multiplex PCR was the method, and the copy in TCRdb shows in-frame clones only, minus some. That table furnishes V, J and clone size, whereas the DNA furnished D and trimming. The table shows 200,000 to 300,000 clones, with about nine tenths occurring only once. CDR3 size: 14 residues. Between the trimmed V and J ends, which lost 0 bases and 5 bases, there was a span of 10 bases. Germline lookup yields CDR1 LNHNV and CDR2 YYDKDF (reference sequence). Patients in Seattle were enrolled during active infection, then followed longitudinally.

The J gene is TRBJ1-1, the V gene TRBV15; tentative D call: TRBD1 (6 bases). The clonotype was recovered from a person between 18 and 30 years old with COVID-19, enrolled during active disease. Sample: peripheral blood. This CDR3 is CATSRDRGRTEAFF. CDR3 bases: TGTGCCACCAGCAGAGACAGGGGCCGGACTGAAGCTTTCTTT.